This TCR beta chain was profiled in a study of brain T cells in children with intractable seizures. General study points: Pre- and post-surgery blood differed in depth, so pre-surgery absences may be undersampling. Viral specificity was inferred only from CDR3 similarity; HCMV serostatus was unknown.

Sequencing was limited to surgery cases with top T cell transcript signatures in brain tissue. V gave up 6 bases and J gave up 8 bases; unmatched junction bases: 12. The CDR3 extends over 15 amino acids. Germline CDR1 reads MDHEN; CDR2 reads SYDVKM. Profiling relied on immunoSEQ multiplex PCR, and the TCRdb table lists in-frame clones only, not all of them. The data contain 110,000 or so clones, 85% to 95% of them singletons. With regard to this clone: Its antigen is not known.

This TCR came from a boy less than two years old with hemimegalencephaly and intractable seizures. The chain joins TRBV28 to TRBJ2-1; 8 bases map to TRBD1. The specimen comprised peripheral blood, sampled at surgery. CDR3 in amino acids: CASRDPGGAYDEQFF. The CDR3 bases are TGTGCCAGCAGGGACCCAGGGGGCGCTTATGATGAGCAGTTCTTC.